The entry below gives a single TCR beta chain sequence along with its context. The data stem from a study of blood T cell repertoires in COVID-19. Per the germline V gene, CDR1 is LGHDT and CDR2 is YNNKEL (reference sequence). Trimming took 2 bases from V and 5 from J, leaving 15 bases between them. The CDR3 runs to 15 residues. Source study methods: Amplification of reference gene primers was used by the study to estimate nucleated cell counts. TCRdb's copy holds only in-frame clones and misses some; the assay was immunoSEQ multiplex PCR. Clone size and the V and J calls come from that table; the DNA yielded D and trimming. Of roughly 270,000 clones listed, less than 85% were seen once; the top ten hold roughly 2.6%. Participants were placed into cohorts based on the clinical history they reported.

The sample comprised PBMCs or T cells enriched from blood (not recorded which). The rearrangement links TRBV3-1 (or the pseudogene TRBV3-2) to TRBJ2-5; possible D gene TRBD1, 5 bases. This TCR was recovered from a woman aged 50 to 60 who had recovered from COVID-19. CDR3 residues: CASSQPLGVGETQYF. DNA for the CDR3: TGTGCCAGCAGCCAACCCTTAGGGGTGGGGGAGACCCAGTACTTC.